Following are 15 T cell receptor beta chains from one sample sequenced in a study of blood T cell repertoires in COVID-19. The repertoire was sequenced with immunoSEQ multiplex PCR; TCRdb's copy has only in-frame clones and lacks some. The sample comprises 200,000 or so clones, around 86% of which are singletons, and 5.9% rests with the top ten. The specimen sequenced was peripheral blood. The receptors shown here come from an elderly man with acute or convalescent COVID-19.

V gene TRBV3-1 (or the pseudogene TRBV3-2) combines with J gene TRBJ2-5, with a possible D match to TRBD1 (5 bases). Germline V gives CDR1 LGHDT, CDR2 YNNKEL (reference sequence). The V gene lost 1 base and the J gene lost 3 bases, with 9 bases spanning the gap. The CDR3 sequence is 14 residues long. The DNA of the CDR3 is TGTGCCAGCAGCCAAGCAGGGTCCGAAGAGACCCAGTACTTC. Translated, it gives CASSQAGSEETQYF.

This sequence joins TRBV6-2 or TRBV6-3 and TRBJ2-1; TRBD1 matches at 7 bases. This CDR3 is 13 amino acids long. The germline CDR1 and CDR2 sequences are MNHEY and SVGEGT. Germline trimming cut 0 bases from V and 16 bases from J; bases unmatched to any gene: 9. Written as DNA, the CDR3 is TGTGCCAGCAGTTACTCGACAGGGTCGGCGGGTTTCTTC. Translation gives CASSYSTGSAGFF.

This chain links TRBV7-3 with TRBJ2-1; 10 bases agree with TRBD1. The J segment lost 5 bases and the V segment lost 6 bases, leaving 4 bases of the junction unmatched. Germline CDR1 and CDR2: SGHTA and FQGTGA. There are 14 residues in the CDR3. CDR3: CASRLGQGDNEQFF. The CDR3 nucleotides read TGTGCCAGCAGATTAGGACAGGGGGACAATGAGCAGTTCTTC.

The CDR3 reads CASSQVATRGTDTQYF. The CDR3 DNA follows: TGCGCCAGCAGCCAAGTAGCCACCCGGGGCACAGATACGCAGTATTTT. The V call is TRBV4-1, the J call TRBJ2-3, with D unclear. The CDR3 runs to 16 residues. V lost 1 base, J lost 1 base, and 12 bases lay in between. Germline V gives CDR1 MGHRA, CDR2 YSYEKL.

The V and J genes are TRBV25-1 and TRBJ1-2; 7 bases match TRBD1. Germline values: CDR1 MGHDK, CDR2 SYGVNS. J was trimmed by 6 bases and V by 3 bases; bases with no gene match: 13. The CDR3 has 16 amino acids. The CDR3 bases are TGTGCCAGCAGTGATTTCCTTCAGGGGGGCGGGGATGGCTACACCTTC. Translating it yields CASSDFLQGGGDGYTF.

The rearrangement uses TRBV30 and TRBJ2-3; 10 nucleotides align to TRBD2. This CDR3 spans 15 amino acids. Looked up from germline, CDR1 is GTSNPN and CDR2 is SVGIG (reference sequence). The J segment lost 8 bases and the V segment lost 0 bases, leaving 8 bases of the junction unmatched. The CDR3 reads CAWSVLAGPSGTQYF. As DNA, the CDR3 is TGTGCCTGGAGTGTACTAGCGGGACCGTCAGGTACGCAGTATTTT. The full variable domain, completed using reference TRBV30 and TRBJ2-3, is SQTIHQWPATLVQPVGSPLSLECTVEGTSNPNLYWYRQAAGRGLQLLFYSVGIGQISSEVPQNLSASRPQDRQFILSSKKLLLSDSGFYLCAWSVLAGPSGTQYFGPGTRLTVL.

The rearrangement links TRBV11-3 to TRBJ2-7; 9 bases agree with TRBD2. After removal of 4 bases from V and 9 bases from J, the junction contained 10 bases not matched to a gene. The CDR3 extends over 14 amino acids. CDR1 and CDR2 (germline): SGHNT, YENEEA. CDR3: CASSSGLADPWQYF. The DNA for the CDR3 is TGTGCCAGCAGCTCGGGACTAGCAGACCCCTGGCAGTACTTC.

The chain carries TRBV6-1 and TRBJ1-2; no clear D. The V end lost 2 bases, the J end lost 3 bases, and 7 bases lay between the germline ends. The CDR3 is 13 residues long. Germline loops: CDR1 MNHNS, CDR2 SASEGT. The CDR3, as DNA: TGTGCCAGCAGTGAAACATCCGACTATGGCTACACCTTC. This gives the protein CASSETSDYGYTF.

The rearrangement joins TRBV5-1 to TRBJ2-7; 11 nucleotides line up with TRBD1. Germline V gives CDR1 SGHRS, CDR2 YFSETQ. V shed 0 bases, J shed 3 bases, and the junction held 2 bases outside the gene matches. The CDR3 totals 15 residues. CDR3: CASSLDGTGGYEQYF. CDR3 coding DNA: TGCGCCAGCAGCTTGGACGGGACAGGGGGCTACGAGCAGTACTTC.

The V call is TRBV7-3, the J call TRBJ2-1; D ambiguous. Looked up from germline, CDR1 is SGHTA and CDR2 is FQGTGA. V was trimmed by 0 bases and J by 8 bases, leaving 8 bases between them. The CDR3 runs 13 residues. The CDR3 nucleotides read TGTGCCAGCAGCTTAACACACGCGGATGAGCAGTTCTTC. It encodes CASSLTHADEQFF.

The DNA for the CDR3 is TGCGCCAGCAGCTTGGCCCCCACTAGCGTACAATCCTACAATGAGCAGTTCTTC. Translation gives CASSLAPTSVQSYNEQFF. The chain uses TRBV5-1 and TRBJ2-1, with 7 bases matching TRBD2. V shed 0 bases, J shed 1 base, and the junction held 10 bases outside the gene matches. The CDR3 loop spans 18 amino acids. Germline V gives CDR1 SGHRS, CDR2 YFSETQ.

V gene TRBV10-2 combines with J gene TRBJ2-5; 15 positions agree with TRBD2. The trim removed 6 bases at V and 4 bases at J, leaving 9 bases unmatched. Germline CDR1 reads WSHSY; CDR2 reads SAAADI. The CDR3 sequence is 17 residues long. The CDR3 nucleotides read TGCGCCAGCAGGACCGGGACTAGCGGGAGGCGGTTAGAGACCCAGTACTTC. This gives the protein CASRTGTSGRRLETQYF.

This clone was detected only a few times. V and J are TRBV5-8 and TRBJ2-1; tentatively, D is TRBD2 (6 bases). This CDR3 is built from 16 residues. The germline V and J ends were trimmed by 0 bases and 4 bases, with 14 bases remaining between them. Per germline, CDR1 SGHTS and CDR2 YDEGEE. The CDR3: CASSLGAGSLYNEQFF. The DNA for the CDR3 is TGTGCCAGCAGCTTGGGAGCGGGTAGCCTATACAATGAGCAGTTCTTC.

The chain employs TRBV9 and TRBJ2-2; D uncertain. The CDR3 length is 14 residues. CDR1 and CDR2 (germline): SGDLS, YYNGEE. With 2 bases removed from V and 7 bases from J, the gap between germline ends came to 12 bases. CDR3 nucleotide sequence: TGTGCCAGCAGCGTCACCGTCGGTGGCGGGGAGCTGTTTTTT. It encodes CASSVTVGGGELFF.

This sequence joins TRBV19 and TRBJ1-1, with D possibly matching TRBD1 (6 bases). The CDR3 is made up of 13 amino acids. Trimming removed 8 bases at V and 1 base at J, with 11 bases between. Germline assignment: CDR1 LNHDA and CDR2 SQIVND (reference sequence). The CDR3 loop is CASSSTGNTEAFF. In DNA, the CDR3 is TGTGCCAGTTCCTCGACAGGGAACACTGAAGCTTTCTTT.